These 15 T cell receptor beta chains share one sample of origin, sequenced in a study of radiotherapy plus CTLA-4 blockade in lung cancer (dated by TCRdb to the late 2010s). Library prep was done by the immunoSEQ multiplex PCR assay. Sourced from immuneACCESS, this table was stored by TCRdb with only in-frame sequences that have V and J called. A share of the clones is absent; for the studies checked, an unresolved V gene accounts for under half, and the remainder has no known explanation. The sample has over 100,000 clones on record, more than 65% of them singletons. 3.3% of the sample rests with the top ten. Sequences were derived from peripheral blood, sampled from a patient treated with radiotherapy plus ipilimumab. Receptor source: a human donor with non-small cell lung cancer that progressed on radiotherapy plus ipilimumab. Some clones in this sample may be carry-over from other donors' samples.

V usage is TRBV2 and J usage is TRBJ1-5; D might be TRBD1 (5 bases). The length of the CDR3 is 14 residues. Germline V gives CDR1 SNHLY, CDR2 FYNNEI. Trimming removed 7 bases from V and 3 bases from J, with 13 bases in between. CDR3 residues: CASTLGAPNQPQHF. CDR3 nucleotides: TGTGCCAGCACCTTAGGGGCCCCCAATCAGCCCCAGCATTTT.

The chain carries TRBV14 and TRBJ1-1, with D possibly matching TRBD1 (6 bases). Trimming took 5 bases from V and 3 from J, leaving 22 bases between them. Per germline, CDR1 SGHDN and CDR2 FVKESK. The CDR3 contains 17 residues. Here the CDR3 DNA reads TGTGCCAGCAGCTCTCCGGGACCCCAGGGGTACCACACTGAAGCTTTCTTT. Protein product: CASSSPGPQGYHTEAFF.

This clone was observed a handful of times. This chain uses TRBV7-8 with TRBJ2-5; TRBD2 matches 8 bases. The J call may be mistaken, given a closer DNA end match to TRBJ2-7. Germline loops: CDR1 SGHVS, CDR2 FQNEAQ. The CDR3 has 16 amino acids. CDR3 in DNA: TGTGCCAGCAGCTTAATAGTGACTAGCGCGTTGGGCGAGCAGTACTTC. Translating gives CASSLIVTSALGEQYF.

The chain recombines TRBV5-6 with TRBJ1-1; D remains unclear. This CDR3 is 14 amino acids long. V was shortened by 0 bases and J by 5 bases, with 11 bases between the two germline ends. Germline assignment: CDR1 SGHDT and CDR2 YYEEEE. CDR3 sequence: CASSLGFGVTEAFF. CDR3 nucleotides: TGTGCCAGCAGCTTGGGGTTTGGGGTTACTGAAGCTTTCTTT.

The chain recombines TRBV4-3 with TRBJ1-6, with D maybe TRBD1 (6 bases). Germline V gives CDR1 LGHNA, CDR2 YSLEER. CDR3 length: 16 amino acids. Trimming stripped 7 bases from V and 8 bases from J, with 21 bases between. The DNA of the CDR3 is TGCGCCAGCACGAGAGTTAGGGGGGCGGGTGATTCACCCCTCCACTTT. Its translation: CASTRVRGAGDSPLHF.

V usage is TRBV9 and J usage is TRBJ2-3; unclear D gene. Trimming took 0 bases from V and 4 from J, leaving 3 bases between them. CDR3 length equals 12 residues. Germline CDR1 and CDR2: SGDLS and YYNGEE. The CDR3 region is CASSVGPDTQYF. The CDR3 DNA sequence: TGTGCCAGCAGCGTAGGCCCAGATACGCAGTATTTT.

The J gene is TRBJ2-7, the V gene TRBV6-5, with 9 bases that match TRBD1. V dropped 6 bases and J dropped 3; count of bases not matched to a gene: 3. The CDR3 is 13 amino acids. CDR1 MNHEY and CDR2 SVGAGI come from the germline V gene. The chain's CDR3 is CASSGQGIYEQYF. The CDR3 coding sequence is TGTGCCAGCAGCGGACAGGGGATCTACGAGCAGTACTTC.

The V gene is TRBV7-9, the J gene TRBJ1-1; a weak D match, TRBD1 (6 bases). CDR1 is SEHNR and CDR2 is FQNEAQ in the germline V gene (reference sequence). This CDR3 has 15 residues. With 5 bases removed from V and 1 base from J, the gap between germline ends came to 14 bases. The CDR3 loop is CASSEQGIKNTEAFF. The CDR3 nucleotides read TGTGCCAGCAGCGAACAGGGAATTAAGAACACTGAAGCTTTCTTT.

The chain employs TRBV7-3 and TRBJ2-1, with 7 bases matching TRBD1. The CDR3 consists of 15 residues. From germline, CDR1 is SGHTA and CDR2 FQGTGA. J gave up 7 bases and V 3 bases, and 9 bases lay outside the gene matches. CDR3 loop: CASSFEGGALNEQFF. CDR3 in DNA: TGTGCCAGCAGCTTCGAAGGGGGCGCATTGAATGAGCAGTTCTTC. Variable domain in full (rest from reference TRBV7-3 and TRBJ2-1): GAGVSQTPSNKVTEKGKYVELRCDPISGHTALYWYRQSLGQGPEFLIYFQGTGAADDSGLPNDRFFAVRPEGSVSTLKIQRTERGDSAVYLCASSFEGGALNEQFFGPGTRLTVL.

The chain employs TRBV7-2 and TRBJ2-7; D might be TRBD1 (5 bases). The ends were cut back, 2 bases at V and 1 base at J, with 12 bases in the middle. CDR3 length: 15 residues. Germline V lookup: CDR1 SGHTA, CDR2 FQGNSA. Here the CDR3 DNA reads TGTGCCAGCAGCTTATATGCAGGGTATTCCTACGAGCAGTACTTC. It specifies CASSLYAGYSYEQYF. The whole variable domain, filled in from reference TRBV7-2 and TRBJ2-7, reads GAGVSQSPSNKVTEKGKDVELRCDPISGHTALYWYRQSLGQGLEFLIYFQGNSAPDKSGLPSDRFSAERTGGSVSTLTIQRTQQEDSAVYLCASSLYAGYSYEQYFGPGTRLTVT.

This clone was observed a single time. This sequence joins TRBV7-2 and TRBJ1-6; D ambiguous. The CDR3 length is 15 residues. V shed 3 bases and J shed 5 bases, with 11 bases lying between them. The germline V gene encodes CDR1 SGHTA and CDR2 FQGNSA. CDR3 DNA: TGTGCCAGCAGCTTCTCGGGCCCTAATAATTCACCCCTCCACTTT. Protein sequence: CASSFSGPNNSPLHF.

DNA of the CDR3: TGTGCCAGCAGTTACACCTACCGGGGGGACACTGAAGCTTTCTTT. This translates into CASSYTYRGDTEAFF. The genes are TRBV6-5 and TRBJ1-1; possibly TRBD1 for D (5 bases). The CDR3 is 15 amino acids. Looked up from germline, CDR1 is MNHEY and CDR2 is SVGAGI. With 2 bases removed from V and 3 bases from J, the gap between germline ends came to 13 bases.

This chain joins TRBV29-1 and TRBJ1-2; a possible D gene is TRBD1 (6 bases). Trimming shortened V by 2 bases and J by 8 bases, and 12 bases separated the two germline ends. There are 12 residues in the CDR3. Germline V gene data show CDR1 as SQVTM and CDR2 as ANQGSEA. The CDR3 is CSVEQTGGGYTF. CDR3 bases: TGCAGCGTTGAACAGACAGGTGGCGGCTACACCTTC.

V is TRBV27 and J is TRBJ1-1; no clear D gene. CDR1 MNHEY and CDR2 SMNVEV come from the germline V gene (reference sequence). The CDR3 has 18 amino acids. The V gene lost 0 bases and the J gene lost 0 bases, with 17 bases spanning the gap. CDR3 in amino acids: CASSLSVRLGSLNTEAFF. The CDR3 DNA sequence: TGTGCCAGCAGTTTATCCGTACGCCTAGGGTCGCTGAACACTGAAGCTTTCTTT.

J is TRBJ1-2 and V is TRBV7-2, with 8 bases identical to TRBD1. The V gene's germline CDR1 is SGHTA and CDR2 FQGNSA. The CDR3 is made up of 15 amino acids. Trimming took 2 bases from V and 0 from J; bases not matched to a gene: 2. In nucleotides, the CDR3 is TGTGCCAGCAGCTTACAGGGGGCGGCTAACTATGGCTACACCTTC. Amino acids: CASSLQGAANYGYTF.